This T cell receptor beta chain was identified during a study of cytomegalovirus exposure and HLA in healthy donors (dated by TCRdb to the late 2010s). For the wider study: According to a later analysis, the 120 or so validation repertoires were produced on the same platform as the 700 or so repertoires of the first cohort. The aim of the study was to test whether cataloging public T cell receptors could identify signatures of past pathogen exposure. Along with the approximately 670-subject first cohort, a separate validation cohort of roughly 110 different subjects was used. To predict cytomegalovirus infection status, the study brought together high-throughput TCR immunosequencing, statistical association of individual TCRs with disease status, and machine learning. General conclusions and limits of the study: Most TCR sequences were seen in very few donors, while some public TCRs were found in many individuals. In vitro tests confirmed that three of the cytomegalovirus-associated TCR beta chains recognize cytomegalovirus antigens. A later analysis found that TCRs clustered in the first cohort also tended to co-occur in the 95 to 150 validation repertoires, with approximately 95% of cluster scores above 0. In both the original and validation cohorts, the classifier was reported to diagnose cytomegalovirus status with high specificity and sensitivity. All 120 or so repertoires were used to score co-occurrence in the validation cohort in a later analysis, because that analysis had no HLA typing for the cohort. The authors suggested that the approach could potentially be extended to other disease states and immunological phenotypes. The study listed 164 TCR beta chains as associated with cytomegalovirus.

Libraries came from the immunoSEQ multiplex PCR assay. The study's own analysis went as follows. To diagnose cytomegalovirus status from the catalog of TCR beta chain sequences, a statistical classification framework was built. TCRdb carries this immuneACCESS record with in-frame sequences only. Its versions omit some clonotypes, under half of them owing to an unresolved V gene in the studies checked, with the rest unexplained. That table furnishes V, J and clone size, whereas the DNA furnished D and trimming. The sample table contains 160,000 or so clones; only one count was recorded for roughly 84% of them. The ten largest clones add up to 10% to 13% of the sample. Separate from the approximately 730-subject first cohort, the validation cohort of about 130 subjects was the group to which the donors belonged. A word on this clone: What antigen it recognizes has not been identified. Base qualities are not at hand, and no much larger clone is one base apart.

The CDR3 sequence holds 15 residues, the cysteine and phenylalanine included. The kept DNA is CDR3 alone, 45 bases in frame from the first base. V has 7 bases trimmed and J has 5 bases trimmed; junction bases matching no gene number 9. For CDR1 and CDR2, the germline V gene lists MDHEN and SYDVKM. This TCR was sampled from a man aged 25 to 45 in good health and CMV-seropositive. The sequence is built from TRBV28 and TRBJ2-5; 11 bases in the middle match TRBD2. Sequencing was performed on PBMCs. At the DNA level, the sequence is TGTGCCAGCAAGGGTAGCGGGAGGGCCGAGGAGACCCAGTACTTC. It codes for CASKGSGRAEETQYF.